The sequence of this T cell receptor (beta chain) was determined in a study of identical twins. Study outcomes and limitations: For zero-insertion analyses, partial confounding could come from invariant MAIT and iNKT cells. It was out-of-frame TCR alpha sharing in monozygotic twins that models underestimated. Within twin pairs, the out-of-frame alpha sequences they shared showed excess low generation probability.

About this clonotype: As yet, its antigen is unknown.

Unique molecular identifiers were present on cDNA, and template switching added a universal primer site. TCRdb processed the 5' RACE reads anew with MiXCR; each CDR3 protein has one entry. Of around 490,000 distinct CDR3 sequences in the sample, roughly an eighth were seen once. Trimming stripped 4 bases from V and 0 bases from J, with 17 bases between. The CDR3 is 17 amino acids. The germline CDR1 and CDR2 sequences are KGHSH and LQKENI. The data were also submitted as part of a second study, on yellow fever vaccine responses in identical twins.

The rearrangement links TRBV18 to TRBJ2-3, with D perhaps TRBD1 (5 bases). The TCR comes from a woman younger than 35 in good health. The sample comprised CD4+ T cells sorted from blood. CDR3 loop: CASSRSQQGFSTDTQYF. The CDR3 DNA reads TGTGCCAGCTCACGTTCCCAGCAGGGCTTTAGCACAGATACGCAGTATTTT.